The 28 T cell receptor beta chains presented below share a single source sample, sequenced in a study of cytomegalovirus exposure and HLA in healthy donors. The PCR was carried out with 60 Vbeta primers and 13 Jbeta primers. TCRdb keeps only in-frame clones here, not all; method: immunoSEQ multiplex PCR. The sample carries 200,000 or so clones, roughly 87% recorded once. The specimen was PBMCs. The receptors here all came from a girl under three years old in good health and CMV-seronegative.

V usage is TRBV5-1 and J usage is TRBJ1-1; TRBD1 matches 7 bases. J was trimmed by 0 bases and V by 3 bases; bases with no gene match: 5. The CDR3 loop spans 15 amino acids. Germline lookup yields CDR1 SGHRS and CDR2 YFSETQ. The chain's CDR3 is CASSWGDRMNTEAFF. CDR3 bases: TGCGCCAGCAGCTGGGGGGACAGAATGAACACTGAAGCTTTCTTT.

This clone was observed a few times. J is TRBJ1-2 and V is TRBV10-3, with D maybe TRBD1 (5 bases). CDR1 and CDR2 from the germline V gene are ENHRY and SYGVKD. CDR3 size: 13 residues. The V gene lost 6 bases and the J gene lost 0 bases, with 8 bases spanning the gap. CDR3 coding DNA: TGTGCCATCAGGGCAGGGCCTAACTATGGCTACACCTTC. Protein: CAIRAGPNYGYTF.

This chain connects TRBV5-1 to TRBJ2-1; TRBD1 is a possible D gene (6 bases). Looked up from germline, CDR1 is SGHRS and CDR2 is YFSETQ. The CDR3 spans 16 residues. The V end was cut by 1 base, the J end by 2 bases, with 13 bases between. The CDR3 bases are TGCGCCAGCAGCTTGCTGCAGGGGAATCCCTACAATGAGCAGTTCTTC. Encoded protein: CASSLLQGNPYNEQFF.

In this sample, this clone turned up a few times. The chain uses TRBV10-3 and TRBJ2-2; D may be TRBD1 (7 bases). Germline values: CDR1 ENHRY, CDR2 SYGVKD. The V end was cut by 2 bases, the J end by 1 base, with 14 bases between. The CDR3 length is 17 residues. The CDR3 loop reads CAISELRGDGNTGELFF. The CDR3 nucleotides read TGTGCCATCAGTGAGCTCAGGGGGGATGGGAACACCGGGGAGCTGTTTTTT.

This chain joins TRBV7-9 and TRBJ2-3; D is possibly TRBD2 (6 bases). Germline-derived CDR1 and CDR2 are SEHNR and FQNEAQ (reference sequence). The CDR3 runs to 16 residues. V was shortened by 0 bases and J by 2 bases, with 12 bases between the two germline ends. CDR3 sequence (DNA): TGTGCCAGCAGCTTAGCGGGACTCGGGACCACAGATACGCAGTATTTT. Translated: CASSLAGLGTTDTQYF.

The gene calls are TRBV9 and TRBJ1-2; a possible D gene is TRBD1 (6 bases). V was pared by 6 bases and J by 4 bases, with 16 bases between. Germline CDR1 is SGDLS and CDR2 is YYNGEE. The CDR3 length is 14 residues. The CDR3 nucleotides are TGTGCCAGCACAGGAAGGGGGAATCCCTATGGCTACACCTTC. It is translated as CASTGRGNPYGYTF.

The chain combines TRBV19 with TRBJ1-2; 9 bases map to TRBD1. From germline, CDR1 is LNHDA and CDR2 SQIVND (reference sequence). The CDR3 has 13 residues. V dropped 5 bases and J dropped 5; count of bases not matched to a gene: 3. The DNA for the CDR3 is TGTGCCAGTAGTGGACAGGGGATATATGGCTACACCTTC. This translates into CASSGQGIYGYTF.

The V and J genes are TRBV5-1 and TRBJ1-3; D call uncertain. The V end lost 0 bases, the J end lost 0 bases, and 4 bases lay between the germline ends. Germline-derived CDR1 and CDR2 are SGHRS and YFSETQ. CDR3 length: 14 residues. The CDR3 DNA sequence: TGCGCCAGCAGCTTGGACGGCTCTGGAAACACCATATATTTT. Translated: CASSLDGSGNTIYF.

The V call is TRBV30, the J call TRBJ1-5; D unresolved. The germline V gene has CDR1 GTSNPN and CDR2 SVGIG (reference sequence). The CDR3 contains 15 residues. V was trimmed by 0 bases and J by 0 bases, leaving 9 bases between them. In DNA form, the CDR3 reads TGTGCCTGGAGTGTACGGGGATATAGCAATCAGCCCCAGCATTTT. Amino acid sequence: CAWSVRGYSNQPQHF.

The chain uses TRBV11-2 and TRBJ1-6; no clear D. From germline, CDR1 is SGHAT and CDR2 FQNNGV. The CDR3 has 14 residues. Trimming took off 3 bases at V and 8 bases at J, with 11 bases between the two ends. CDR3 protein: CASSLAQAHSPLHF. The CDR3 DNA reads TGTGCCAGCAGCTTGGCCCAGGCCCATTCACCCCTCCACTTT.

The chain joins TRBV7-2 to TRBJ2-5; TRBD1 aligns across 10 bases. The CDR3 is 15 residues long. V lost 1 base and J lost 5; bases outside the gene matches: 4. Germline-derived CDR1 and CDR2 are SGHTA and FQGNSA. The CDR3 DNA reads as TGTGCCAGCAGCTTAGGGGGACAGGGGTGGGAGACCCAGTACTTC. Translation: CASSLGGQGWETQYF.

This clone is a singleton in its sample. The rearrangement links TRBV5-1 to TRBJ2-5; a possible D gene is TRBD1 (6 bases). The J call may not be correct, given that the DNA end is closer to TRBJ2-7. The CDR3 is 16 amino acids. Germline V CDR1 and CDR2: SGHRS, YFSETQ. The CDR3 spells CASSRTAPVDGDEQYF. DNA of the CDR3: TGCGCCAGCAGCAGGACAGCCCCAGTAGATGGTGACGAGCAGTACTTC.

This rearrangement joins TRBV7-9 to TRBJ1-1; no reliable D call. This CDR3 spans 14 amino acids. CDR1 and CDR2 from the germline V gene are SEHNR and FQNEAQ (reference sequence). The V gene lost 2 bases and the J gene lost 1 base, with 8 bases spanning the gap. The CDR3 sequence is CASSLWEENTEAFF. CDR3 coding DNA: TGTGCCAGCAGCTTATGGGAGGAGAACACTGAAGCTTTCTTT. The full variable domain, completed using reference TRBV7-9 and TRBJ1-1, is DTGVSQNPRHKITKRGQNVTFRCDPISEHNRLYWYRQTLGQGPEFLTYFQNEAQLEKSRLLSDRFSAERPKGSFSTLEIQRTEQGDSAMYLCASSLWEENTEAFFGQGTRLTVV.

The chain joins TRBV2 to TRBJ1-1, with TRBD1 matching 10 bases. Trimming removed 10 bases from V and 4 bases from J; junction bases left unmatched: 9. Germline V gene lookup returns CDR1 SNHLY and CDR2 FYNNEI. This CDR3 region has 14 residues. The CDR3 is CANRDRGEGTEAFF. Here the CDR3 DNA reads TGTGCCAACCGGGACAGGGGAGAGGGCACTGAAGCTTTCTTT.

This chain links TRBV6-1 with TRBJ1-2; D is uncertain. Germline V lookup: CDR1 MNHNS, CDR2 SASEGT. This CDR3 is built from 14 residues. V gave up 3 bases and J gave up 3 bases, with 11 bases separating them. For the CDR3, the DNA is TGTGCCAGCAGTGACTTCACAGATTACTATGGCTACACCTTC. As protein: CASSDFTDYYGYTF.

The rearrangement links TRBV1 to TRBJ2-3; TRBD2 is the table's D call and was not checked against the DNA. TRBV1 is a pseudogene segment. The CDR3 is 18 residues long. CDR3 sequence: CTSSKASLAGGPTDTQYF. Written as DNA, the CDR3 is TGCACCAGCAGCAAAGCCTCTCTCGCGGGAGGGCCAACAGATACGCAGTATTTT.

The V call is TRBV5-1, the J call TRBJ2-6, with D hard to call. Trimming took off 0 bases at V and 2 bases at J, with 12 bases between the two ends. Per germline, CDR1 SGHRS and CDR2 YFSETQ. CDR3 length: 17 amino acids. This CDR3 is CASSLGGYSTGANVLTF. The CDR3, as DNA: TGCGCCAGCAGCTTGGGAGGATACTCGACTGGGGCCAACGTCCTGACTTTC. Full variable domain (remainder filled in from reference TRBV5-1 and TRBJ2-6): KAGVTQTPRYLIKTRGQQVTLSCSPISGHRSVSWYQQTPGQGLQFLFEYFSETQRNKGNFPGRFSGRQFSNSRSEMNVSTLELGDSALYLCASSLGGYSTGANVLTFGAGSRLTVL.

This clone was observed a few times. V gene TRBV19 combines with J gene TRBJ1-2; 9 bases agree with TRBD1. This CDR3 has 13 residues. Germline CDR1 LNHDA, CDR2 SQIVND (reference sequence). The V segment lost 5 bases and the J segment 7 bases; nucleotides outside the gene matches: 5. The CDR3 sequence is CASSPLDRGGYTF. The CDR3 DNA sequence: TGTGCCAGTAGTCCCCTGGACAGGGGTGGCTACACCTTC.

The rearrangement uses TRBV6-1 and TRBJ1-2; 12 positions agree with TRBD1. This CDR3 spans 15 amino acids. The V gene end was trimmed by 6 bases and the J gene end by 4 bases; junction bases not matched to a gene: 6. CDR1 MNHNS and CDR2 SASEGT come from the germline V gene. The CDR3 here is CASRTGQGAGYGYTF. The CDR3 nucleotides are TGTGCCAGCAGGACGGGACAGGGGGCAGGCTATGGCTACACCTTC.

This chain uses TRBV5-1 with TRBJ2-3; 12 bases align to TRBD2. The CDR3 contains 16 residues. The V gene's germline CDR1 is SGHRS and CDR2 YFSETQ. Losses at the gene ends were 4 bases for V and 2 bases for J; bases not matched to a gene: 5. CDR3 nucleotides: TGCGCCAGCAGCATAACTAGCGGGGGGACCACAGATACGCAGTATTTT. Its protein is CASSITSGGTTDTQYF.

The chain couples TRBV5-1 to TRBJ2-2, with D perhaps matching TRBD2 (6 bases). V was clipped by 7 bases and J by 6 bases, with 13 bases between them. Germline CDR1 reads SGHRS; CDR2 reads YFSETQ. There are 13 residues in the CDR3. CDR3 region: CASSRRVPGELFF. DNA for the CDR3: TGCGCCAGCTCCCGGAGGGTCCCCGGGGAGCTGTTTTTT. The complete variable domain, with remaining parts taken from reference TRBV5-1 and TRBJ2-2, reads KAGVTQTPRYLIKTRGQQVTLSCSPISGHRSVSWYQQTPGQGLQFLFEYFSETQRNKGNFPGRFSGRQFSNSRSEMNVSTLELGDSALYLCASSRRVPGELFFGEGSRLTVL.

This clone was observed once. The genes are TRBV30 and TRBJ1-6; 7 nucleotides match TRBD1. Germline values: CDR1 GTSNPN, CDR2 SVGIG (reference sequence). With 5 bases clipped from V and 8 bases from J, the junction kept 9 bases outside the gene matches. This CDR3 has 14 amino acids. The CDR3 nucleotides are TGTGCCTGGGATATGGGCCAGGGGGATTCACCCCTCCACTTT. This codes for CAWDMGQGDSPLHF.

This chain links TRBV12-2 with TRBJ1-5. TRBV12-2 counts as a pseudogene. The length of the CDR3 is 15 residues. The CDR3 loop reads CASRNRKPGFQPQHF. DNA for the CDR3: TGTGCAAGTCGCAACCGGAAACCGGGGTTTCAGCCCCAGCATTTT.

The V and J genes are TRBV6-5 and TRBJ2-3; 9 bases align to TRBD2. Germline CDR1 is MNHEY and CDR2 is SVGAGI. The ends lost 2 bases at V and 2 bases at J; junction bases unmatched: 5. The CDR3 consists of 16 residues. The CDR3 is CASSYNLAGLTDTQYF. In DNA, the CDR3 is TGTGCCAGCAGTTACAATCTAGCGGGGCTCACAGATACGCAGTATTTT.

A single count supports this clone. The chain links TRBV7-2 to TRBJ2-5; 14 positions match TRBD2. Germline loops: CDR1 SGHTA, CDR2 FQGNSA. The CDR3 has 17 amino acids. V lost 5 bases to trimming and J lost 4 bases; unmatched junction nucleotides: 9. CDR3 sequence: CASSSRLAGGGAETQYF. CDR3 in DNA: TGTGCCAGCAGCAGTAGACTAGCGGGAGGGGGGGCAGAGACCCAGTACTTC. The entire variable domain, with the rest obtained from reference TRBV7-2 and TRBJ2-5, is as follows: GAGVSQSPSNKVTEKGKDVELRCDPISGHTALYWYRQSLGQGLEFLIYFQGNSAPDKSGLPSDRFSAERTGGSVSTLTIQRTQQEDSAVYLCASSSRLAGGGAETQYFGPGTRLLVL.

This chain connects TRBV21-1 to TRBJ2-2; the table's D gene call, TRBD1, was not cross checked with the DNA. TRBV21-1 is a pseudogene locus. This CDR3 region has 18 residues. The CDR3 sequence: CASSKDRDRAVFTGELFF. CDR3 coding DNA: TGTGCCAGCAGCAAAGATCGGGACAGGGCCGTATTCACCGGGGAGCTGTTTTTT.

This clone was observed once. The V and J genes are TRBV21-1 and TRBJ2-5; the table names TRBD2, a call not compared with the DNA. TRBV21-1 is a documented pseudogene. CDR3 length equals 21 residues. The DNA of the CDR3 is TGTGCCAGCAGCAAACCCTTAAACCCCTGCGGGAGGGTAAATCTCCAAGAGACCCAGTACTTC. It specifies CASSKPLNPCGRVNLQETQYF.

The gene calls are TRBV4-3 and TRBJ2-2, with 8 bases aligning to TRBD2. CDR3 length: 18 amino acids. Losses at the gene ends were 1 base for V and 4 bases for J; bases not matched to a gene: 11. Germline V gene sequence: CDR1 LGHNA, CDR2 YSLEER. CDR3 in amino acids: CASSQGSAGGLGTGELFF. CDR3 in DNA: TGCGCCAGCAGCCAAGGGAGCGCGGGAGGCCTCGGCACCGGGGAGCTGTTTTTT.